This TCR beta chain was captured by sequencing in a study of blood T cell repertoires in COVID-19. At the level of the study: The samples span acute and convalescent COVID-19 from the United States, Italy and Spain.

Authors' processing steps: Cell counts per sample came from amplifying reference gene primers. Measured with immunoSEQ multiplex PCR; TCRdb has only the in-frame clones, and not every one. V and J calls plus clone size are reproduced from that table; the DNA served to infer D and trimming. Here the sample spans approximately 140,000 clones, about 91% being singletons. The V segment lost 7 bases and the J segment 1 base; nucleotides outside the gene matches: 6. CDR3 length: 14 residues. Per the germline V gene, CDR1 is MDHEN and CDR2 is SYDVKM. Sequencing was carried out using peripheral blood. The chain employs TRBV28 and TRBJ2-7; 8 bases fit TRBD1. The origin of this receptor is a woman aged 55-69 years with acute or convalescent COVID-19. The CDR3 reads CASTPGTGSYEQYF. The CDR3 region has the DNA TGTGCCAGCACGCCCGGGACAGGATCCTACGAGCAGTACTTC. Filled out from reference TRBV28 and TRBJ2-7, the complete variable domain reads DVKVTQSSRYLVKRTGEKVFLECVQDMDHENMFWYRQDPGLGLRLIYFSYDVKMKEKGDIPEGYSVSREKKERFSLILESASTNQTSMYLCASTPGTGSYEQYFGPGTRLTVT.